The source of this T cell receptor beta chain is a study of T-cell reconstitution after alpha-beta-depleted transplantation in children listed by TCRdb under 2016. Looking at the study overall: Using TCR repertoire profiling, the study quantitatively followed how T-cell immune reconstitution unfolded in children after TCRalphabeta/CD19-depleted allogeneic hematopoietic cell transplantation.

To note about this clonotype: Which antigen it targets is not known. Per-base quality was not reported, and no clone a single base away is much larger than it.

The method was PCR. TCRdb shows the sequencer as Illumina HiSeq 2500. TCR libraries were prepared with molecular barcoding, using unique molecular identifiers to normalize TCRbeta repertoire quantification. The raw public reads went through TCRdb reprocessing: fastp at Q25, MiXCR clone calling, in-frame beta chains kept. Merged by CDR3 protein, the rows form single entries marked with the most common genes and DNA. Here the sample has about 400,000 distinct CDR3 sequences; roughly 20% occur a single time. Approximately 3.8% of the sample is taken by the ten largest. V and J lose 6 bases and 7 bases, and a span of 13 bases separates them. The CDR3, cysteine through phenylalanine, is 13 amino acids long. The kept DNA is CDR3 alone, 39 bases in frame from the first base. The germline V gene encodes CDR1 SNHLY and CDR2 FYNNEI.

This chain is built from TRBV2 and TRBJ2-4; the D gene is perhaps TRBD1 or TRBD2, as each covers 5 bases. The input for sequencing was PBMCs from the stem cell graft donor, taken from the stem cell graft. This clonotype was obtained from a human donor who donated a stem cell graft to a child with acute myeloid leukemia. The nucleotide sequence is TGTGCCAGCAGCCGGGACCCTCCTAACATTCAGTACTTC. Translation gives CASSRDPPNIQYF.